This T cell receptor (beta chain) was recovered during a study of graft-versus-host responses after intestinal transplantation. Whole-study findings and limits: Allografts of one patient group, those with graft-donor T cell macrochimerism, had high graft-versus-host to host-versus-graft clonal ratios.

Some clones are missing from TCRdb's copy, which holds only in-frame ones; the method was immunoSEQ multiplex PCR. The table includes around 96,000 clones, roughly nine tenths detected once. Points on this clone: Its antigen remains unidentified.

The input for sequencing was unstimulated CD4+ T cells sorted from spleen or lymph node cells, taken before intestinal transplant. This receptor was taken from a human donor who received an intestinal transplant.

This CDR3 is CASRLQGIRNTEAFF. In DNA, the CDR3 is TGTGCCAGCAGACTACAGGGGATTAGGAACACTGAAGCTTTCTTT. The chain employs TRBV7-9 and TRBJ1-1, with 7 bases aligning to TRBD1. The V segment lost 6 bases and the J segment 1 base; nucleotides outside the gene matches: 8. Germline V CDR1 and CDR2: SEHNR, FQNEAQ (reference sequence). The CDR3 contains 15 residues.